The following is a T cell receptor beta chain sequence with its context. What it binds is unknown. The record originates from a study of T-cell reconstitution after alpha-beta-depleted transplantation in children. Findings and caveats of the study: Expanded graft clones numbering several hundred reportedly gave rise to alpha-beta T cells about two months after transplant.

Construction of the TCRbeta library involved unique molecular identifiers. TCRdb re-derived calls from the PCR reads in MiXCR, one entry per CDR3 protein. The sample includes about 470,000 distinct CDR3 sequences, over 40% of them seen just once. CDR1 SQVTM and CDR2 ANQGSEA come from the germline V gene. CDR3 length: 12 amino acids. Trimming stripped 4 bases from V and 8 bases from J, with 12 bases between. The material sequenced was PBMCs, taken before TCRalphabeta/CD19-depleted stem cell transplant. V gene TRBV29-1 combines with J gene TRBJ2-4; perhaps D is TRBD1 or TRBD2 (5 bases each). This receptor was taken from a girl aged 2 to 9 with aplastic anemia, due to receive a stem cell transplant. CDR3 protein: CSVADGTYIQYF. As DNA, the CDR3 is TGCAGCGTTGCGGACGGGACGTACATTCAGTACTTC.